The present T cell receptor beta chain was sequenced within a study of cytomegalovirus exposure and HLA in healthy donors. Points on this clone: Its antigen is as yet unknown.

Primers for the PCR totalled 60 Vbeta and 13 Jbeta. Generated by immunoSEQ multiplex PCR, the TCRdb table keeps only in-frame clones and is missing some. The data hold 200,000 to 250,000 clones, with about 89% observed a single time. The CDR3 has 16 amino acids. The V and J ends lost 4 bases and 11 bases, in that order; junction bases with no gene match: 16. CDR1 SGHDT and CDR2 YYEEEE come from the germline V gene. General study results and limits: In vitro work confirmed that a few CMV-associated chains recognize CMV antigens.

This TCR came from a woman between 18 and 30 years old in good health and CMV-seronegative. The sample comprised PBMCs. The J gene is TRBJ1-1, the V gene TRBV5-6; 11 bases agree with TRBD1. The CDR3: CASSDVTGTGGKGAFF. DNA for the CDR3: TGTGCCAGCAGCGATGTCACCGGGACAGGGGGAAAGGGGGCTTTCTTT.